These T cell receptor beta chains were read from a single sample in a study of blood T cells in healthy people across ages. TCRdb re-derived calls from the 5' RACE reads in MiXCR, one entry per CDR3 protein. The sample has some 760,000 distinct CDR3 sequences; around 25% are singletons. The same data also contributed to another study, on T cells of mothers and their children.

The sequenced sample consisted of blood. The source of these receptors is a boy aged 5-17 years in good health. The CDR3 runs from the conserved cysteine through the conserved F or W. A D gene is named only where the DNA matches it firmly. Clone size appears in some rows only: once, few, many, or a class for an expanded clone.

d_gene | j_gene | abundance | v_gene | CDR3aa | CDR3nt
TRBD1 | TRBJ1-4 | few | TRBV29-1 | CSVVTGGEKLFF | TGCAGCGTTGTGACAGGGGGAGAAAAACTGTTTTTT
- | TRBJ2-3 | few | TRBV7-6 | CASSLYNAGPSTDTQYF | TGTGCCAGCAGCTTATATAATGCGGGGCCCAGCACAGATACGCAGTATTTT
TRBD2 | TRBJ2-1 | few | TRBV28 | CASSAPGLDYNEQFF | TGTGCCAGCAGTGCGCCGGGACTAGACTACAATGAGCAGTTCTTC
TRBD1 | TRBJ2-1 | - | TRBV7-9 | CASSPWTGYHEQFF | TGTGCCAGCAGCCCATGGACAGGGTACCACGAGCAGTTCTTC
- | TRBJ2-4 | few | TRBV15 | CATSRDRGGGSLVQYF | TGTGCCACCAGCAGAGATAGGGGAGGGGGAAGTCTCGTTCAGTACTTC
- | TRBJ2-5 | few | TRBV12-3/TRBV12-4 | CASRGGPDQETQYF | TGTGCCAGCAGGGGGGGACCGGACCAAGAGACCCAGTACTTC
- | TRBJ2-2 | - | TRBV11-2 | CASSFRVKGDGTGELFF | TGTGCCAGCAGCTTCAGGGTAAAAGGGGACGGCACCGGGGAGCTGTTTTTT
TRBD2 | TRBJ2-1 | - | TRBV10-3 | CAISVTSGGAQDNEQFF | TGTGCCATCAGTGTTACTAGCGGGGGGGCACAGGACAATGAGCAGTTCTTC
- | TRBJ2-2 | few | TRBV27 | CASSFDRYTGELFF | TGTGCCAGCAGTTTTGACAGATACACCGGGGAGCTGTTTTTT
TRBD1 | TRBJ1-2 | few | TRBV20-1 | CSASLPGTGNYGGYGYTF | TGCAGTGCTAGTTTACCCGGGACAGGGAATTACGGGGGCTATGGCTACACCTTC
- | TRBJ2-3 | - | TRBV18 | CASSPGSVTDTQYF | TGTGCCAGCTCACCGGGCAGTGTCACAGATACGCAGTATTTT
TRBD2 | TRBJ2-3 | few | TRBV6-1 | CASSEPSGSADTQYF | TGTGCCAGCAGTGAACCGAGCGGGAGCGCAGATACGCAGTATTTT
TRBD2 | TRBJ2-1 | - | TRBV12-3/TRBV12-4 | CASSLGLTSGSYEQFF | TGTGCCAGCAGTTTAGGTCTGACTAGCGGGAGTTATGAGCAGTTCTTC
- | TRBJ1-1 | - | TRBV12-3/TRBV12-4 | CASSFLQAEAFF | TGTGCCAGCAGTTTTCTCCAGGCTGAAGCTTTCTTT
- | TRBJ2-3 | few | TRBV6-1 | CASSRDSRFSPDTQYF | TGTGCCAGCAGTCGGGACTCCAGGTTTTCGCCAGATACGCAGTATTTT
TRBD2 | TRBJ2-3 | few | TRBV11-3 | CASSTSSGDTQYF | TGTGCCAGCAGCACGTCTAGCGGTGATACGCAGTATTTT
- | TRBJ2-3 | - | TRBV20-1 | CSASLDGSTDTQYF | TGCAGTGCTAGTCTGGACGGGAGTACAGATACGCAGTATTTT
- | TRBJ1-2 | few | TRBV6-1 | CASSPSSKASGGCTF | TGTGCCAGCAGTCCCTCGTCCAAAGCCTCCGGTGGCTGCACCTTC
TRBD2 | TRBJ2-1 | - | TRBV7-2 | CASSLNTPGLAERYF | TGTGCCAGCAGCCTCAACACACCGGGACTAGCGGAGCGCTACTTC
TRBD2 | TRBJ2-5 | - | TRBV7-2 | CASSLVGTSHQETQYF | TGTGCCAGCAGCTTAGTCGGGACTAGTCACCAAGAGACCCAGTACTTC
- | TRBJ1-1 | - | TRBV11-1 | CASSLEGAAEAFF | TGTGCCAGCAGCTTAGAAGGGGCCGCTGAAGCTTTCTTT
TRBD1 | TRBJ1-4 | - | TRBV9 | CASGYRGPLYF | TGTGCCAGCGGCTACAGGGGGCCTCTGTACTTC
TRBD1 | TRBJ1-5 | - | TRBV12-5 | CASGSFAGQSNQPQHF | TGTGCTAGTGGTTCCTTCGCGGGACAGTCAAATCAGCCCCAGCATTTT
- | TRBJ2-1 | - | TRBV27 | CASSSSGVVGEQFF | TGTGCCAGCAGTTCCTCGGGAGTCGTAGGTGAGCAGTTCTTC
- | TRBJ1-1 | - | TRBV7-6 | CASSLNLDERTEAFF | TGTGCCAGCAGCTTAAACTTGGACGAACGTACTGAAGCTTTCTTT
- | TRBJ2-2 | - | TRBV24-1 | CATSDMRKSGELFF | TGTGCCACCAGTGATATGCGGAAAAGTGGGGAGCTGTTTTTT
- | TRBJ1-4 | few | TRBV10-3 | CAISESDRANEKLFF | TGTGCCATCAGTGAGTCGGATCGGGCTAATGAAAAACTGTTTTTT
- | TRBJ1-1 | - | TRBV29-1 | CSVVGPTEAFF | TGCAGCGTCGTTGGGCCCACTGAAGCTTTCTTT
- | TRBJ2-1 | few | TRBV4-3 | CASSQEGSYNGQFF | TGCGCCAGCAGCCAAGAAGGGAGCTACAATGGGCAGTTCTTC
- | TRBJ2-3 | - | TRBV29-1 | CSVETPSGFKSDTQYF | TGCAGCGTTGAAACACCATCGGGTTTTAAGTCAGATACGCAGTATTTT
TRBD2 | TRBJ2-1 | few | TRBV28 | CASSLALAAYNEQFF | TGTGCCAGCAGTTTAGCGCTAGCGGCCTACAATGAGCAGTTCTTC
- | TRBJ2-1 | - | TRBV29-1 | CSVEEGVNEQFF | TGCAGCGTTGAAGAGGGTGTCAATGAGCAGTTCTTC